This is a list of T cell receptor beta chains from one sample in a study of shared clonotypes between healthy human individuals. Sequencing used immunoSEQ multiplex PCR; TCRdb keeps in-frame clones, though not all of them. Of some 1 million clones detected, about 76% appear once; the ten largest clones hold around 1.5%. The sample comprised memory CD4+ T cells sorted from blood. Receptors were obtained from a man younger than 30 in good health. CDR3s include the opening cysteine and the closing phenylalanine or tryptophan. A D gene is named only where the DNA matches it firmly. Clone size is given for some rows only: seen once, a few or many times, or a class if the clone is expanded.

few	TRBD1	TRBV11-2	TRBJ1-6	TGTGCCAGCAGCCCACAGGGGGTTGGTTCACCCCTCCACTTT	CASSPQGVGSPLHF
NA	NA	TRBV4-1	TRBJ2-7	TGCGCCAGCAGCCAACTCTGGGGCCAGGGATTCTCCTACGAGCAGTACTTC	CASSQLWGQGFSYEQYF
NA	NA	TRBV30	TRBJ1-6	TGTGCCTGGAGTGCCCAGGGCTGGGATTCACCCCTCCACTTT	CAWSAQGWDSPLHF
NA	TRBD1	TRBV28	TRBJ1-2	TGTGCCAGCAGCCCGGCGGGGACAGGGTATAATGGCTACACCTTC	CASSPAGTGYNGYTF
NA	NA	TRBV30	TRBJ1-5	TGTGCCTGGAGTAGGCGACGCAATCAGCCCCAGCATTTT	CAWSRRRNQPQHF
NA	NA	TRBV5-1	TRBJ2-3	TGCGCCAGCAGCTTGAGGGCGGGACCCACAGATACGCAGTATTTT	CASSLRAGPTDTQYF
few	NA	TRBV18	TRBJ2-5	TGTGCCAGCTCACCACCTAACAGCCAAGAGACCCAGTACTTC	CASSPPNSQETQYF
NA	NA	TRBV6-1	TRBJ1-6	TGTGCCAGCAGTGTCAGCTATAATTCACCCCTCCACTTT	CASSVSYNSPLHF
once	NA	TRBV28	TRBJ2-5	TGTGCCAGCAGTTCCTCCTCCCGGGGGGCCCAAGAGACCCAGTACTTC	CASSSSSRGAQETQYF
NA	TRBD2	TRBV28	TRBJ2-3	TGTGCCAGCATCCCCTCCGGACTAGCGGGGCCTCAAACAGATACGCAGTATTTT	CASIPSGLAGPQTDTQYF
NA	NA	TRBV4-1	TRBJ2-1	TGCGCCAGCAGCCAAGTAAACGGGAATGAGTTCTTC	CASSQVNGNEFF
once	NA	TRBV18	TRBJ2-6	TGTGCCAGCTCACCCCTCCAAAACTCTGGGGCCAACGTCCTGACTTTC	CASSPLQNSGANVLTF
NA	NA	TRBV6-1	TRBJ2-2	TGTGCCAGCACCCATCGACAGGCTGGCACCGGGGAGCTGTTTTTT	CASTHRQAGTGELFF
NA	NA	TRBV2	TRBJ1-5	TGTGCCAGCGGGCCCCACACAAGGCCAGGTAATCAGCCCCAGCATTTT	CASGPHTRPGNQPQHF
NA	NA	TRBV6-5	TRBJ1-4	TGTGCCAGCAGCGTATCGGAGATCTCGGAAAAACTGTTTTTT	CASSVSEISEKLFF
NA	NA	TRBV2	TRBJ1-1	TGTGCCAGCAGTAACATCGGGAACACTGAAGCTTTCTTT	CASSNIGNTEAFF
NA	TRBD2	TRBV7-2	TRBJ2-7	TGTGCCAGCAGCCGCCAGGCGGGAGTATCGTACGAGCAGTACTTC	CASSRQAGVSYEQYF
NA	NA	TRBV5-4	TRBJ2-7	TGTGCCAGCAGCTCGAAAGGTCGCCAGTTCTACGAGCAGTACTTC	CASSSKGRQFYEQYF
NA	NA	TRBV6-1	TRBJ2-3	TGTGCCAGCAGAAAAACGAGCACAGATACGCAGTATTTT	CASRKTSTDTQYF
NA	TRBD1	TRBV9	TRBJ1-2	TGTGCCAGCAGCCCCGCGACAGGGCGCGGGGATGGCTACACCTTC	CASSPATGRGDGYTF
NA	NA	TRBV5-1	TRBJ2-7	TGCGCCAGCAGCCCGACGGACTACGAGCAGTACTTC	CASSPTDYEQYF
NA	TRBD1	TRBV5-1	TRBJ2-7	TGCGCCAGCAGCTCCGGGACAGGGGGCGAGCAGTACTTC	CASSSGTGGEQYF
NA	NA	TRBV18	TRBJ2-2	TGTGCCAGCTCACCACAGCAGGGAGGCACCGGGGAGCTGTTTTTT	CASSPQQGGTGELFF
NA	NA	TRBV9	TRBJ2-1	TGTGCCAGCAGCGTAGCTCCTGTCGGGGGTTTTTATGAGCAGTTCTTC	CASSVAPVGGFYEQFF
NA	TRBD2	TRBV7-2	TRBJ2-2	TGTGCCAGCAGCTTACGTGGGGTAGCGGGCGCGAACACCGGGGAGCTGTTTTTT	CASSLRGVAGANTGELFF
NA	NA	TRBV18	TRBJ1-5	TGTGCCAGCTCGCCGAGTGAGGGTCAGCCCCAGCATTTT	CASSPSEGQPQHF